The 26 T cell receptor beta chains given below trace back to one sample, sequenced in a study of PD-L1 blockade in urothelial cancer. Time point specified: pretreatment peripheral blood. Clones were read by immunoSEQ multiplex PCR, and TCRdb kept only the in-frame ones, dropping some. The sample consists of some 38,000 clones, 85% of them appearing once. Sequenced material: PBMCs, taken around atezolizumab (anti-PD-L1) treatment. These receptors originate from a man older than 75 with urothelial cancer.

The chain employs TRBV6-1 and TRBJ2-3, with a possible D match to TRBD2 (6 bases). The V and J ends lost 1 base and 0 bases respectively, with 11 bases between them. This CDR3 region has 16 residues. Germline CDR1 and CDR2: MNHNS and SASEGT. DNA of the CDR3: TGTGCCAGCAGTGAAGGTTCGGCGGGGAGCACAGATACGCAGTATTTT. This encodes CASSEGSAGSTDTQYF.

The CDR3, as DNA: TGTGCCAGCAGCTTGGGTTCAGGGCCCTACAATGAGCAGTTCTTC. It codes for CASSLGSGPYNEQFF. The V call is TRBV5-6, the J call TRBJ2-1; D is possibly TRBD1 (5 bases). Germline assignment: CDR1 SGHDT and CDR2 YYEEEE. Trimming cost V 0 bases and J 2 bases, with 9 bases left between them. The CDR3 is 15 residues long.

This clone was detected a few times. The V gene is TRBV5-1, the J gene TRBJ2-7; 7 nucleotides match TRBD2. Germline lookup yields CDR1 SGHRS and CDR2 YFSETQ. The CDR3 has 15 amino acids. V lost 0 bases, J lost 3 bases, and 6 bases stayed unmatched. CDR3 DNA: TGCGCCAGCAGCTTGGAGGCTAGCGGATACTACGAGCAGTACTTC. Translation gives CASSLEASGYYEQYF. The full variable domain, its missing parts supplied by reference TRBV5-1 and TRBJ2-7, is KAGVTQTPRYLIKTRGQQVTLSCSPISGHRSVSWYQQTPGQGLQFLFEYFSETQRNKGNFPGRFSGRQFSNSRSEMNVSTLELGDSALYLCASSLEASGYYEQYFGPGTRLTVT.

This clone occurred a few times. The chain uses TRBV30 and TRBJ1-5; a possible D gene is TRBD1 (6 bases). The CDR3 spans 14 residues. Trimming took 0 bases from V and 5 from J, leaving 11 bases between them. Per the germline V gene, CDR1 is GTSNPN and CDR2 is SVGIG (reference sequence). The CDR3 DNA reads TGTGCCTGGAGTGTACGAGGGGGTTATCAGCCCCAGCATTTT. This codes for CAWSVRGGYQPQHF.

The genes are TRBV2 and TRBJ1-5, with a weak D call TRBD1 (6 bases). Germline values: CDR1 SNHLY, CDR2 FYNNEI. Trimming removed 6 bases from V and 11 bases from J, with 32 bases in between. The length of the CDR3 is 18 residues. CDR3 protein: CASSGIRGGDRWVRAQHF. The DNA for the CDR3 is TGTGCCAGCAGCGGGATAAGGGGGGGTGACAGGTGGGTTAGGGCCCAGCATTTT. The full variable domain, in which reference TRBV2 and TRBJ1-5 provide the parts outside the CDR3, is EPEVTQTPSHQVTQMGQEVILRCVPISNHLYFYWYRQILGQKVEFLVSFYNNEISEKSEIFDDQFSVERPDGSNFTLKIRSTKLEDSAMYFCASSGIRGGDRWVRAQHFGDGTRLSIL.

The chain has TRBV5-1 and TRBJ2-3, with 12 positions matching TRBD2. The CDR3 consists of 15 residues. Germline values: CDR1 SGHRS, CDR2 YFSETQ. V lost 4 bases, J lost 3 bases, and 3 bases stayed unmatched. CDR3 coding DNA: TGCGCCAGCAGCCCCGGGACTAGCGGGACAGATACGCAGTATTTT. It translates to CASSPGTSGTDTQYF.

This clone was seen a single time. The gene calls are TRBV28 and TRBJ1-5; 12 bases agree with TRBD1. The CDR3 has 15 amino acids. Germline V gives CDR1 MDHEN, CDR2 SYDVKM. After removal of 5 bases from V and 6 bases from J, the junction contained 5 bases not matched to a gene. CDR3 bases: TGTGCCAGCAGTATGGGGACAGGGGGCGCTCAGCCCCAGCATTTT. This codes for CASSMGTGGAQPQHF.

The V gene is TRBV14, the J gene TRBJ2-5; no reliable D call. With 2 bases removed from V and 6 bases from J, the gap between germline ends came to 7 bases. The CDR3 is 12 amino acids. CDR1 and CDR2 (germline): SGHDN, FVKESK. The CDR3 sequence: CASSQNFKTQYF. CDR3 bases: TGTGCCAGCAGCCAAAATTTTAAGACCCAGTACTTC.

The chain carries TRBV5-8 and TRBJ2-5, with 8 bases matching TRBD2. CDR3 length equals 15 residues. Unmatched junction bases numbered 11, after V lost 8 bases and J lost 2 bases. Looked up from germline, CDR1 is SGHTS and CDR2 is YDEGEE. CDR3 sequence: CASSTGTRTQETQYF. The CDR3 DNA reads TGTGCCAGTAGCACCGGGACTAGAACACAAGAGACCCAGTACTTC. The full variable domain, its missing parts supplied by reference TRBV5-8 and TRBJ2-5, is EAGVTQSPTHLIKTRGQQATLRCSPISGHTSVYWYQQALGLGLQFLLWYDEGEERNRGNFPPRFSGRQFPNYSSELNVNALELEDSALYLCASSTGTRTQETQYFGPGTRLLVL.

The gene calls are TRBV7-2 and TRBJ2-1; D remains ambiguous. Trimming shortened V by 5 bases and J by 0 bases, and 11 bases separated the two germline ends. Germline-derived CDR1 and CDR2 are SGHTA and FQGNSA. This CDR3 is 15 amino acids long. The CDR3 DNA reads TGTGCCAGCAGCGTAGGCGTTAGCTCCTACAATGAGCAGTTCTTC. Translation: CASSVGVSSYNEQFF.

The chain carries TRBV6-5 and TRBJ2-1; D is ambiguous. The CDR3 runs 13 residues. V was pared by 7 bases and J by 4 bases, with 11 bases between. CDR1 and CDR2 from the germline V gene are MNHEY and SVGAGI. The CDR3 region has the DNA TGTGCCAGCATCAAGACTGGATACAATGAGCAGTTCTTC. This sequence encodes CASIKTGYNEQFF.

The chain has TRBV5-1 and TRBJ2-7; maybe TRBD2 (6 bases). V lost 3 bases, J lost 0 bases, and 13 bases lay in between. In germline, CDR1 is SGHRS, CDR2 YFSETQ. There are 15 residues in the CDR3. The CDR3: CASSSLMTSSYEQYF. The CDR3 DNA follows: TGCGCCAGCAGCTCCTTGATGACTAGCTCCTACGAGCAGTACTTC.

The chain uses TRBV27 and TRBJ2-2, with 9 bases that match TRBD2. Losses at the gene ends were 7 bases for V and 4 bases for J; bases not matched to a gene: 7. Germline CDR1 reads MNHEY; CDR2 reads SMNVEV (reference sequence). The CDR3 is 15 amino acids. CDR3: CASNPSGTLTGELFF. The CDR3 nucleotides read TGTGCCAGCAACCCTAGCGGGACCCTCACCGGGGAGCTGTTTTTT.

This rearrangement joins TRBV28 to TRBJ1-5; 9 nucleotides match TRBD1. Losses at the gene ends were 3 bases for V and 6 bases for J; bases not matched to a gene: 9. Germline V gives CDR1 MDHEN, CDR2 SYDVKM. The CDR3 runs 16 residues. CDR3 amino acids: CASSFDGTGKSQPQHF. CDR3 DNA: TGTGCCAGCAGTTTCGACGGGACAGGGAAGTCTCAGCCCCAGCATTTT. Complete variable domain (other parts from reference TRBV28 and TRBJ1-5): DVKVTQSSRYLVKRTGEKVFLECVQDMDHENMFWYRQDPGLGLRLIYFSYDVKMKEKGDIPEGYSVSREKKERFSLILESASTNQTSMYLCASSFDGTGKSQPQHFGDGTRLSIL.

The rearrangement links TRBV6-5 to TRBJ2-1, with 10 bases that match TRBD1. Per the germline V gene, CDR1 is MNHEY and CDR2 is SVGAGI. The CDR3 has 14 residues. With V trimmed by 7 bases and J by 6 bases, 6 bases remained unmatched. The chain's CDR3 is CASTRDRGTNEQFF. The CDR3 bases are TGTGCCAGCACCCGGGACAGGGGTACCAATGAGCAGTTCTTC.

The genes are TRBV5-1 and TRBJ1-5; TRBD1 might be the D (5 bases). The CDR3 has 17 residues. Germline V gives CDR1 SGHRS, CDR2 YFSETQ. The V and J ends lost 1 base and 1 base respectively, with 15 bases between them. The CDR3 here is CASSLWGGGGSNQPQHF. In nucleotides, the CDR3 is TGCGCCAGCAGCTTGTGGGGGGGAGGAGGGAGCAATCAGCCCCAGCATTTT.

The rearrangement joins TRBV18 to TRBJ1-1; 8 bases fit TRBD1. The length of the CDR3 is 17 residues. V lost 2 bases, J lost 2 bases, and 10 bases stayed unmatched. Germline V lookup: CDR1 KGHSH, CDR2 LQKENI. CDR3 DNA: TGTGCCAGCTCACCAGACTGGACAGGGCGGTATAACACTGAAGCTTTCTTT. Translation gives CASSPDWTGRYNTEAFF.

The chain joins TRBV21-1 to TRBJ2-2; the D call in the table, TRBD2, was not verified against the DNA. TRBV21-1 has pseudogene status. There are 16 residues in the CDR3. CDR3 protein: CASSNNWREETGELFF. The CDR3 DNA is TGTGCCAGCAGCAATAACTGGCGGGAGGAAACCGGGGAGCTGTTTTTT.

The chain is built from TRBV5-4 and TRBJ2-1; TRBD2 aligns across 7 bases. Trimming took 2 bases from V and 4 from J; bases not matched to a gene: 6. The V gene's germline CDR1 is SGHNT and CDR2 YYREEE (reference sequence). The CDR3 loop spans 15 amino acids. As DNA, the CDR3 is TGTGCCAGCAGCTTAGGCGGGAGTACGTACAATGAGCAGTTCTTC. Its protein is CASSLGGSTYNEQFF.

V is TRBV2 and J is TRBJ2-7; 7 nucleotides align to TRBD1. After removal of 7 bases from V and 2 bases from J, the junction contained 11 bases not matched to a gene. The CDR3 length is 15 residues. Germline V gives CDR1 SNHLY, CDR2 FYNNEI. The CDR3 nucleotides read TGTGCCAGCAAGGGTTTGAGGGGGCTAGCCTACGAGCAGTACTTC. It codes for CASKGLRGLAYEQYF. Full variable domain (remainder filled in from reference TRBV2 and TRBJ2-7): EPEVTQTPSHQVTQMGQEVILRCVPISNHLYFYWYRQILGQKVEFLVSFYNNEISEKSEIFDDQFSVERPDGSNFTLKIRSTKLEDSAMYFCASKGLRGLAYEQYFGPGTRLTVT.

The chain couples TRBV10-1 to TRBJ2-5; D is ambiguous. Trimming took off 1 base at V and 3 bases at J, with 9 bases between the two ends. Per germline, CDR1 WNHNN and CDR2 SYGVQD (reference sequence). The CDR3 spans 14 residues. The CDR3 reads CASSEFRTEETQYF. In DNA, the CDR3 is TGCGCCAGCAGTGAGTTCCGAACAGAAGAGACCCAGTACTTC.

This chain uses TRBV7-9 with TRBJ2-7; 10 nucleotides agree with TRBD2. Trimming took 4 bases from V and 2 from J; bases not matched to a gene: 8. Germline values: CDR1 SEHNR, CDR2 FQNEAQ (reference sequence). The CDR3 is 16 amino acids. DNA of the CDR3: TGTGCCAGCAGCTCCACTAGCGGGACCTCTCCCTACGAGCAGTACTTC. Encoded protein: CASSSTSGTSPYEQYF. The whole variable domain, filled in from reference TRBV7-9 and TRBJ2-7, reads DTGVSQNPRHKITKRGQNVTFRCDPISEHNRLYWYRQTLGQGPEFLTYFQNEAQLEKSRLLSDRFSAERPKGSFSTLEIQRTEQGDSAMYLCASSSTSGTSPYEQYFGPGTRLTVT.

V and J are TRBV6-5 and TRBJ2-3; D is uncertain. Germline CDR1 and CDR2: MNHEY and SVGAGI. The V and J ends lost 0 bases and 7 bases respectively, with 14 bases between them. The CDR3 is 15 residues long. CDR3: CASSYSFAKEYTQYF. The DNA of the CDR3 is TGTGCCAGCAGTTACTCGTTCGCGAAGGAGTATACGCAGTATTTT.

The chain is built from TRBV4-1 and TRBJ2-1; TRBD2 agrees at 11 bases. CDR1 and CDR2 (germline): MGHRA, YSYEKL. The V gene end was trimmed by 6 bases and the J gene end by 7 bases; junction bases not matched to a gene: 2. The CDR3 is made up of 13 amino acids. The CDR3 protein is CASRGLAGNEQFF. The CDR3 DNA reads as TGCGCCAGCAGAGGACTAGCGGGTAATGAGCAGTTCTTC.

This clone turned up a few times. This chain uses TRBV7-2 with TRBJ2-7; 7 bases agree with TRBD2. The germline V gene has CDR1 SGHTA and CDR2 FQGNSA. V trimming: 1 base; J trimming: 4 bases; junction bases outside the gene matches: 10. This CDR3 contains 16 residues. The chain's CDR3 is CASSLERSGLRYEQYF. In DNA, the CDR3 is TGTGCCAGCAGCTTAGAGCGTAGCGGGTTAAGGTACGAGCAGTACTTC.

This clone showed up just a few times. V gene TRBV10-3 combines with J gene TRBJ1-4; D ambiguous. The CDR3 contains 14 residues. V lost 10 bases and J lost 3, with 15 bases in between. In germline, CDR1 is ENHRY, CDR2 SYGVKD. Here the CDR3 DNA reads TGTGCCAGCAGCCCCGCAGTACCTAATGAAAAACTGTTTTTT. Protein product: CASSPAVPNEKLFF.